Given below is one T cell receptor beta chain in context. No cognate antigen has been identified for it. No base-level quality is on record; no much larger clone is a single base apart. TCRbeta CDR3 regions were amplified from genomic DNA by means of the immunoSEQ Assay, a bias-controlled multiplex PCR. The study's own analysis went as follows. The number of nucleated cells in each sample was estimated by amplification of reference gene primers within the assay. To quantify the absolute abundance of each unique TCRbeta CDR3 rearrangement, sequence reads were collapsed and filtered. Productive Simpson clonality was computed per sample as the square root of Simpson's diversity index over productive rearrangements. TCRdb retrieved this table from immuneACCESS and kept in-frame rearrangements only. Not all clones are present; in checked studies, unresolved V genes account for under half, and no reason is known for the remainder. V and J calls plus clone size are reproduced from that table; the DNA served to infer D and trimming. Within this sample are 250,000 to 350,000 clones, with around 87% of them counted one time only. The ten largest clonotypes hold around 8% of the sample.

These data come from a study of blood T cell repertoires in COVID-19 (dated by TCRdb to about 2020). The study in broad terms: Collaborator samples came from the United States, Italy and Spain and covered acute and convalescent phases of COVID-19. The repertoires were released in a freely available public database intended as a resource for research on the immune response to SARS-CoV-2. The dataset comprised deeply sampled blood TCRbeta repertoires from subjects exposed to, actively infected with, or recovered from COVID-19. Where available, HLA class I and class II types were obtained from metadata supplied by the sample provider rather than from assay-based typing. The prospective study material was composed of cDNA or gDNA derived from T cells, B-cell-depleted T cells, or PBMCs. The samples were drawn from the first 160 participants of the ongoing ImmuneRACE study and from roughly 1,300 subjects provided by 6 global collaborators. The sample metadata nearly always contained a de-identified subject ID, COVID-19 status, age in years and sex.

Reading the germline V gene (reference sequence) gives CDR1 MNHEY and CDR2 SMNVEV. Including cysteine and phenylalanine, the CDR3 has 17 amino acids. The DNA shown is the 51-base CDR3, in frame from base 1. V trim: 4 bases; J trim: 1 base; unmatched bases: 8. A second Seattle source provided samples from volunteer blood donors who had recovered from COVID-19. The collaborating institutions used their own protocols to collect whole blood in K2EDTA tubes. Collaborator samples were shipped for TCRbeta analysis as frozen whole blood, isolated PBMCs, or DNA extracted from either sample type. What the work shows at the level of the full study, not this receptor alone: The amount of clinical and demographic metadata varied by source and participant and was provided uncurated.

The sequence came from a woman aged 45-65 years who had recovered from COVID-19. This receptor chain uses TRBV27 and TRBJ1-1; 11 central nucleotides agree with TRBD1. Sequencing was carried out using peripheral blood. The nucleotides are TGTGCCAGCAGTTCAGGGACAGGGGGTTGGAAGAACACTGAAGCTTTCTTT. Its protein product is CASSSGTGGWKNTEAFF.